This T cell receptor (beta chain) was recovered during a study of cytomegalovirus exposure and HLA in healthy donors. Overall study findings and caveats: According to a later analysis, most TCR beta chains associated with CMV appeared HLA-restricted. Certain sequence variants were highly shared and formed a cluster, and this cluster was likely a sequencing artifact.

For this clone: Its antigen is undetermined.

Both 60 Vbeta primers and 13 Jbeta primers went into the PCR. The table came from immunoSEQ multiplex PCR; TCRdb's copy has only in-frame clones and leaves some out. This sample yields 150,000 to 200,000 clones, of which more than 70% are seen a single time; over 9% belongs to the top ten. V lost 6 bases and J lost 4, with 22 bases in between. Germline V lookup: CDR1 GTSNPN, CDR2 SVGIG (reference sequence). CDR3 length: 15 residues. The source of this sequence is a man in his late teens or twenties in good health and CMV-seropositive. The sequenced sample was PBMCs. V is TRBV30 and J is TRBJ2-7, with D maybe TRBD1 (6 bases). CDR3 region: CACDTPGTPKYEQYF. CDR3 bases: TGTGCCTGCGATACCCCCGGGACACCAAAATACGAGCAGTACTTC.